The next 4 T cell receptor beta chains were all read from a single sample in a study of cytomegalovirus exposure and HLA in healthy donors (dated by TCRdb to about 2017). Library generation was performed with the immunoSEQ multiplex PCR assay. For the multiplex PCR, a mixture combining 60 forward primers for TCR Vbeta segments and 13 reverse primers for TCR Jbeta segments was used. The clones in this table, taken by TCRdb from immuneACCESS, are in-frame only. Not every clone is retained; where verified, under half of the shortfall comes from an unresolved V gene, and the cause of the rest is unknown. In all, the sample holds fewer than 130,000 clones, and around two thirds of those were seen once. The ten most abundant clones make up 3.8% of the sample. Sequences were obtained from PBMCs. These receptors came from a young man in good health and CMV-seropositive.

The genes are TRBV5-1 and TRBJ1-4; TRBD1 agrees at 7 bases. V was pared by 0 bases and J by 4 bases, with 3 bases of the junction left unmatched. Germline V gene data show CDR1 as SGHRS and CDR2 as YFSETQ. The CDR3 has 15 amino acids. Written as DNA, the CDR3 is TGCGCCAGCAGCTTGGCCGGGACAGATAATGAAAAACTGTTTTTT. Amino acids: CASSLAGTDNEKLFF.

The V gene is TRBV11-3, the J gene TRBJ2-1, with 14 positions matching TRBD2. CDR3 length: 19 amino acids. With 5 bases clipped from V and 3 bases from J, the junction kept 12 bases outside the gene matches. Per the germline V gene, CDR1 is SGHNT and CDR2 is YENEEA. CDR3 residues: CASSAYSPGLAGDYNEQFF. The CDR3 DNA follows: TGTGCCAGCAGCGCCTATTCCCCGGGACTAGCGGGGGACTACAATGAGCAGTTCTTC.

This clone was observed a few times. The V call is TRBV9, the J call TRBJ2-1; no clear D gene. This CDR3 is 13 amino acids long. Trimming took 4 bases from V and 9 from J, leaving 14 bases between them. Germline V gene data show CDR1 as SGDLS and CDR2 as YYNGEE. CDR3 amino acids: CASSSALLAEQFF. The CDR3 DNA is TGTGCCAGCAGCTCCGCTCTGTTGGCTGAGCAGTTCTTC.

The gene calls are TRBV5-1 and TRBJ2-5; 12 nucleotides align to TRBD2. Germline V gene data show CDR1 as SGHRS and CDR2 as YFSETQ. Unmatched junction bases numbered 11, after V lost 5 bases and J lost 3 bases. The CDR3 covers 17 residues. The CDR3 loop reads CASSPGLAGTGEETQYF. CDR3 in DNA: TGCGCCAGCAGTCCTGGACTAGCGGGGACAGGTGAAGAGACCCAGTACTTC.